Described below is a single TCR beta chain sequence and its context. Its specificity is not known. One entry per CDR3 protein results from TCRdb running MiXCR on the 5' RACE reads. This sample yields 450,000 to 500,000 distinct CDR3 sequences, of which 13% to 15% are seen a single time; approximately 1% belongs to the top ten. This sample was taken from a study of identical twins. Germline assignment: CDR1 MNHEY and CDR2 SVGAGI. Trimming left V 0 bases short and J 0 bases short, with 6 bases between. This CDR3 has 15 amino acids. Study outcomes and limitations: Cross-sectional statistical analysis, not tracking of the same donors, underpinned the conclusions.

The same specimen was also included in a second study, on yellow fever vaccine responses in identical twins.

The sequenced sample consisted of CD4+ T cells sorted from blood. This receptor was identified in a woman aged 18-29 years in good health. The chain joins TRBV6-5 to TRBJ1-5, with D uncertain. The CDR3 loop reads CASSYSSVSNQPQHF. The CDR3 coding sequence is TGTGCCAGCAGTTACTCGTCGGTTAGCAATCAGCCCCAGCATTTT.